The 11 T cell receptor beta chains below were found in one sample sequenced in a study of T cell responses to AZD1222 COVID-19 vaccine. Generated by immunoSEQ multiplex PCR, the TCRdb table keeps only in-frame clones and is missing some. The sample lists some 150,000 clones, 80% to 85% occurring once. The starting material was peripheral blood, obtained on day 0 of MenACWY control vaccination. The receptors here all came from an adult in good health.

V is TRBV5-5 and J is TRBJ1-2; 8 bases match TRBD1. From germline, CDR1 is SGHKS and CDR2 YYEKEE (reference sequence). There are 13 residues in the CDR3. V gave up 7 bases and J gave up 4 bases; unmatched junction bases: 6. This CDR3 is CASGGTGGYGYTF. For the CDR3, the DNA is TGTGCCAGCGGAGGGACAGGCGGCTATGGCTACACCTTC.

The J gene is TRBJ1-4, the V gene TRBV12-3 or TRBV12-4, with D unresolved. This CDR3 is built from 13 residues. V was clipped by 6 bases and J by 4 bases, with 9 bases between them. CDR3 amino acids: CASRVGFNEKLFF. The CDR3, as DNA: TGTGCCAGCAGGGTGGGATTTAATGAAAAACTGTTTTTT.

The chain is built from TRBV30 and TRBJ2-3; D not certain. V lost 0 bases, J lost 3 bases, and 10 bases lay in between. Germline loops: CDR1 GTSNPN, CDR2 SVGIG (reference sequence). The length of the CDR3 is 14 residues. The CDR3 region has the DNA TGTGCCTGGAGTGTACGCCTCCGGACAGATACGCAGTATTTT. Encoded protein: CAWSVRLRTDTQYF.

This clone was recorded many times. This chain links TRBV5-5 with TRBJ1-6, with TRBD1 as a possible D gene (5 bases). Trimming pared 0 bases from V and 7 bases from J, leaving 8 bases between. This CDR3 contains 14 residues. Per the germline V gene, CDR1 is SGHKS and CDR2 is YYEKEE (reference sequence). The CDR3 DNA follows: TGTGCCAGCAGCTTGGGGGGGGGAAATTCACCCCTCCACTTT. It is translated as CASSLGGGNSPLHF. Drawing the rest from reference TRBV5-5 and TRBJ1-6, the complete variable domain is DAGVTQSPTHLIKTRGQQVTLRCSPISGHKSVSWYQQVLGQGPQFIFQYYEKEERGRGNFPDRFSARQFPNYSSELNVNALLLGDSALYLCASSLGGGNSPLHFGNGTRLTVT.

The chain links TRBV5-4 to TRBJ2-3, with a tentative D call TRBD2 (5 bases). Per germline, CDR1 SGHNT and CDR2 YYREEE (reference sequence). The V gene lost 3 bases and the J gene lost 7 bases, with 12 bases spanning the gap. The CDR3 extends over 13 amino acids. The chain's CDR3 is CASSSVLGNTQYF. CDR3 DNA: TGTGCCAGCAGCTCCGTACTAGGAAATACGCAGTATTTT.

The genes are TRBV27 and TRBJ1-6, with a tentative D call TRBD1 (5 bases). V dropped 6 bases and J dropped 7 bases, with 16 bases sitting between them. CDR3 length: 15 residues. CDR1 is MNHEY and CDR2 is SMNVEV in the germline V gene (reference sequence). CDR3 loop: CASSKDNGGNSPLHF. The CDR3 nucleotides read TGTGCCAGCAGCAAGGATAACGGGGGAAATTCACCCCTCCACTTT.

This chain links TRBV6-6 with TRBJ1-2, with D tentatively TRBD1 (6 bases). V was cut by 3 bases and J by 1 base, with 12 bases left in between. Germline V gene data show CDR1 as MNHNY and CDR2 as SVGAGI (reference sequence). The CDR3 contains 15 residues. The CDR3 loop reads CASSYVGGNNYGYTF. The CDR3 nucleotides read TGTGCCAGCAGTTATGTAGGGGGAAATAACTATGGCTACACCTTC.

The chain carries TRBV12-3 or TRBV12-4 and TRBJ1-5; the D is unclear. The length of the CDR3 is 13 residues. With 1 base removed from V and 6 bases from J, the gap between germline ends came to 7 bases. CDR3: CASSLVISQPQHF. The DNA of the CDR3 is TGTGCCAGCAGTTTAGTTATTAGTCAGCCCCAGCATTTT.

For the CDR3, the DNA is TGTGCCAGCAGCTTAGACGGTGGGGCGTACACTGAAGCTTTCTTT. Residues: CASSLDGGAYTEAFF. The V gene is TRBV7-8, the J gene TRBJ1-1; D is possibly TRBD1 (5 bases). The CDR3 has 15 residues. Germline V lookup: CDR1 SGHVS, CDR2 FQNEAQ. Trimming pared 1 base from V and 3 bases from J, leaving 12 bases between.

The CDR3 DNA is TGTGCCACCAGGACTGACGGGACTAGCGACCACAATGAGCAGTTCTTC. Its translation: CATRTDGTSDHNEQFF. The chain joins TRBV10-3 to TRBJ2-1; TRBD2 matches at 10 bases. V gave up 10 bases and J gave up 5 bases; unmatched junction bases: 14. The CDR3 extends over 16 amino acids. Per germline, CDR1 ENHRY and CDR2 SYGVKD.

This clone was detected only a few times. J is TRBJ2-7 and V is TRBV30; D possibly uses TRBD1 or TRBD2 (5 bases each). Looked up from germline, CDR1 is GTSNPN and CDR2 is SVGIG (reference sequence). This CDR3 spans 14 amino acids. Between the trimmed V and J ends, which lost 5 bases and 6 bases, there was a span of 20 bases. The DNA for the CDR3 is TGTGCCTGGCGCAGAAAGAGGGGTTTTGGCGAGCAGTACGTC. Its translation is CAWRRKRGFGEQYV.